This T cell receptor (beta chain) was profiled in a study of cytomegalovirus exposure and HLA in healthy donors. The PCR contained 60 Vbeta and 13 Jbeta primers. The table came from immunoSEQ multiplex PCR; TCRdb's copy has only in-frame clones and leaves some out. Of some 160,000 clones detected, over 80% appear once; the ten largest clones hold around 6.6%. Looked up from germline, CDR1 is LNHNV and CDR2 is YYDKDF (reference sequence). This CDR3 comprises 16 residues. V shed 2 bases and J 7 bases; nucleotides not matched to a gene: 14. This TCR was sampled from a male donor in good health and CMV-seropositive. Specimen: PBMCs. The rearrangement joins TRBV15 to TRBJ2-7; the match to TRBD1 covers 7 bases. The CDR3 bases are TGTGCCACCAGCAGATTCCAAAACAGGGGAAAGGGTGAGCAGTACTTC. Translated: CATSRFQNRGKGEQYF.